Following are 18 T cell receptor beta chains from one sample sequenced in a study of blood T cells in healthy people across ages. Alongside a J-beta primer mix, a sample-barcoded 5' primer served in a second PCR lasting about 7 to 12 cycles. TCRdb processed the 5' RACE reads anew with MiXCR; each CDR3 protein has one entry. The sample holds about 800,000 distinct CDR3 sequences, about half seen once. The specimen was blood. These receptors all stem from a man of 80 years or more in good health.

The chain couples TRBV3-1 to TRBJ1-2, with D unclear. V lost 1 base to trimming and J lost 7 bases, with 19 bases between them. Germline V gives CDR1 LGHDT, CDR2 YNNKEL (reference sequence). This CDR3 comprises 16 residues. The CDR3 DNA reads TGTGCCAGCAGCCAAGCCCTCCCCGGCCCGGCGGGTGGCTACACCTTC. It encodes CASSQALPGPAGGYTF.

In this sample, this clonotype turned up a few times. This CDR3 is CATSDQETGLHNEQFF. The CDR3 bases are TGTGCCACCAGTGACCAAGAGACAGGGTTACACAATGAGCAGTTCTTC. The chain links TRBV24-1 to TRBJ2-1; TRBD1 matches 7 bases. Germline trimming cut 4 bases from V and 5 bases from J; bases unmatched to any gene: 10. Germline V gene data show CDR1 as KGHDR and CDR2 as SFDVKD. The CDR3 totals 16 residues.

This clonotype was picked up many times. An end of the junction differs from the germline gene, which may be a read error. CDR3 nucleotide sequence: TGTGCCATCAATGAGGCGGGAGGGAACACCGGGGAGCTGTTTTTT. Residues: CAINEAGGNTGELFF. V gene TRBV10-3 combines with J gene TRBJ2-2, with 8 positions matching TRBD2. The CDR3 extends over 15 amino acids. Germline V lookup: CDR1 ENHRY, CDR2 SYGVKD.

This clonotype was observed a few times. V gene TRBV12-3 or TRBV12-4 combines with J gene TRBJ2-5; TRBD2 matches at 13 bases. This CDR3 has 15 residues. J gave up 5 bases and V 6 bases, and 6 bases lay outside the gene matches. CDR3 DNA sequence: TGTGCCAGCAGAAGACTAGCGGGAGGAATGGAGACCCAGTACTTC. As protein: CASRRLAGGMETQYF.

V and J are TRBV27 and TRBJ2-7; 11 bases are a match to TRBD2. Germline V CDR1 and CDR2: MNHEY, SMNVEV (reference sequence). With V trimmed by 4 bases and J by 2 bases, 7 bases remained unmatched. The CDR3 runs to 16 residues. This CDR3 is CASSSHNSGRAYEQYF. CDR3 DNA sequence: TGTGCCAGCAGTTCACATAATAGCGGGAGGGCCTACGAGCAGTACTTC.

The V and J genes are TRBV5-1 and TRBJ1-4, with D uncertain. The CDR3 is 16 amino acids. V lost 0 bases, J lost 0 bases, and 9 bases lay in between. Germline CDR1 SGHRS, CDR2 YFSETQ. The CDR3 loop reads CASSLEFTPTNEKLFF. The CDR3 DNA is TGCGCCAGCAGCTTGGAATTCACTCCAACTAATGAAAAACTGTTTTTT.

This clonotype has only a few counts. The genes are TRBV28 and TRBJ2-3; no reliable D call. V lost 7 bases and J 4 bases, leaving 12 bases between the germline ends. Per the germline V gene, CDR1 is MDHEN and CDR2 is SYDVKM. The CDR3 is 13 amino acids. The CDR3: CASTKPTSDTQYF. In nucleotides, the CDR3 is TGTGCCAGCACCAAACCGACCTCAGATACGCAGTATTTT. Complete variable domain (other parts from reference TRBV28 and TRBJ2-3): DVKVTQSSRYLVKRTGEKVFLECVQDMDHENMFWYRQDPGLGLRLIYFSYDVKMKEKGDIPEGYSVSREKKERFSLILESASTNQTSMYLCASTKPTSDTQYFGPGTRLTVL.

The chain recombines TRBV7-2 with TRBJ2-7; 14 positions agree with TRBD2. V shed 5 bases and J 4 bases; nucleotides not matched to a gene: 10. There are 17 residues in the CDR3. Germline loops: CDR1 SGHTA, CDR2 FQGNSA. The CDR3 loop is CASSAGLAGGLKYEQYF. The CDR3 region has the DNA TGTGCCAGCAGCGCTGGACTAGCGGGAGGTTTAAAATACGAGCAGTACTTC.

The rearrangement joins TRBV28 to TRBJ2-5; TRBD1 or TRBD2 may be the D gene (5 bases each). This CDR3 contains 14 residues. V was clipped by 7 bases and J by 1 base, with 13 bases between them. The germline CDR1 and CDR2 sequences are MDHEN and SYDVKM. The CDR3 protein is CASKGEGLQETQYF. CDR3 in DNA: TGTGCCAGCAAAGGTGAGGGGCTCCAAGAGACCCAGTACTTC.

The gene calls are TRBV5-1 and TRBJ2-7; 7 bases map to TRBD1. Germline V lookup: CDR1 SGHRS, CDR2 YFSETQ. The junction had 4 bases not matched to a gene; V was cut back by 4 bases and J by 0 bases. This CDR3 spans 14 amino acids. In nucleotides, the CDR3 is TGCGCCAGCAGCCCCCAGGGGGTCTCCTACGAGCAGTACTTC. It specifies CASSPQGVSYEQYF.

Notes on this clonotype: Possible read error: a much larger clone is one base away. The gene calls are TRBV12-3 or TRBV12-4 and TRBJ2-4, with D maybe TRBD1 (7 bases). The CDR3 spans 15 residues. Trimming removed 2 bases from V and 13 bases from J, with 21 bases in between. The CDR3 here is CASSLTQGGYNEQYF. The CDR3 DNA sequence: TGTGCCAGCAGTTTAACCCAGGGGGGATACAATGAGCAGTACTTC.

This clonotype was seen more than once but under ten times. The V and J genes are TRBV12-3 or TRBV12-4 and TRBJ2-7; 11 bases map to TRBD1. This CDR3 has 11 amino acids. V lost 5 bases and J lost 12; bases outside the gene matches: 3. CDR3 sequence reads: CASSTGTGGYF. Written as DNA, the CDR3 is TGTGCCAGCAGTACTGGGACAGGGGGGTACTTC.

This clonotype came up a few times. The chain links TRBV24-1 to TRBJ2-2; TRBD2 agrees at 14 bases. Germline V CDR1 and CDR2: KGHDR, SFDVKD. Losses at the gene ends were 8 bases for V and 4 bases for J; bases not matched to a gene: 2. The CDR3 length is 15 residues. CDR3 protein: CATKGTSGSTGELFF. DNA for the CDR3: TGTGCCACCAAGGGGACTAGCGGGAGCACCGGGGAGCTGTTTTTT.

The chain combines TRBV5-1 with TRBJ1-2; TRBD1 aligns across 9 bases. Germline values: CDR1 SGHRS, CDR2 YFSETQ. V dropped 1 base and J dropped 8; count of bases not matched to a gene: 9. CDR3 length equals 15 residues. In nucleotides, the CDR3 is TGCGCCAGCAGCTTGAGAACGGGACAGGGAGAAGGCTACACCTTC. This gives the protein CASSLRTGQGEGYTF.

The chain combines TRBV7-9 with TRBJ1-3; no clear D gene. Trimming shortened V by 6 bases and J by 4 bases, and 16 bases separated the two germline ends. This CDR3 region has 15 residues. Germline V gives CDR1 SEHNR, CDR2 FQNEAQ (reference sequence). The CDR3 DNA reads as TGTGCCAGCAGAACGACGGCAGAGCGAGGAAACACCATATATTTT. It encodes CASRTTAERGNTIYF.

This rearrangement joins TRBV7-2 to TRBJ1-1; TRBD1 aligns across 9 bases. The CDR3 totals 16 residues. The V segment lost 3 bases and the J segment 0 bases; nucleotides outside the gene matches: 5. Germline CDR1 reads SGHTA; CDR2 reads FQGNSA. The CDR3 sequence: CASSFGQGIVNTEAFF. In nucleotides, the CDR3 is TGTGCCAGCAGCTTCGGACAGGGGATAGTGAACACTGAAGCTTTCTTT.

The chain is built from TRBV4-1 and TRBJ2-3; 8 positions match TRBD1. Germline V gene lookup returns CDR1 MGHRA and CDR2 YSYEKL. Trimming removed 3 bases from V and 10 bases from J; junction bases left unmatched: 3. The CDR3 spans 12 residues. CDR3: CASSQGGQAQYF. For the CDR3, the DNA is TGCGCCAGCAGCCAGGGGGGACAGGCGCAGTATTTT.

V gene TRBV5-1 combines with J gene TRBJ2-1; D unresolved. CDR1 is SGHRS, CDR2 YFSETQ, per germline. Deletions cut 0 bases from V and 8 bases from J, with 9 bases between. The CDR3 consists of 13 residues. This chain's CDR3 is CASSLAVIDEQFF. The CDR3 DNA sequence: TGCGCCAGCAGCTTGGCCGTGATAGATGAGCAGTTCTTC.